This T cell receptor beta chain was found in a study of blood T cell repertoires in COVID-19. About the study: Acute-phase and convalescent COVID-19 samples originated in the United States, Italy and Spain. T cells, B-cell-depleted T cells, or PBMCs supplied cDNA or gDNA.

This CDR3 has 17 amino acids. Trimming removed 6 bases at V and 1 base at J, with 16 bases between. Germline CDR1 and CDR2: MDHEN and SYDVKM. Original data processing: From reference gene primer amplification, estimates of nucleated cell counts were derived. TCRdb's table, derived via immunoSEQ multiplex PCR, lists solely in-frame clones and lacks some. D and trimming were read from the DNA, whereas the V and J calls and clone size are those reported in that table. The sample lists about 130,000 clones, about 86% occurring once. The source material was peripheral blood. V and J are TRBV28 and TRBJ2-6, with D unresolved. This clonotype was sampled from a woman in her fifties or sixties with acute or convalescent COVID-19. The CDR3 bases are TGTGCCAGCAGCTCCAGATTAGCCTTTTCTGGGGCCAACGTCCTGACTTTC. Translated: CASSSRLAFSGANVLTF.